This T cell receptor beta chain was documented in a study of shared clonotypes between healthy human individuals (dated by TCRdb to 2019 to 2021). Background on the whole study: A couple of women and a few men aged 18 to 49 years were included in the cohort. Between about 0.85 and 10 billion PBMCs per donor were obtained by leukapheresis. To estimate repertoire size and how much clonotypes are shared between individuals, the study performed deep sequencing of blood TCR repertoires from a handful of healthy adults. For each donor, CD4 naive and CD4 memory were each run on three plates, CD8 naive on two plates, and CD8 memory on one plate. Different laboratories and diverse techniques were used to prepare libraries and sequence TCR repertoires, to increase sequencing depth and limit assay-specific biases. The paper's findings and limits, for the study overall: Sampling was limited to blood, and TCR repertoires in tissue likely differ from TCR repertoires in blood. Naive subsets generally had larger estimated clonotype richness than memory subsets did. Compared with non-shared clonotypes, the clonotypes found in all four sorted-subset donors had higher generation probabilities. When a handful of donors were compared, the shared fraction of clonotypes was about 5.2% for naive CD4, approximately 3.5% for naive CD8, 2% to 2.5% for memory CD4, and approximately 0.4% for memory CD8. Rarefaction of sorted-subset datasets indicated incomplete sequencing despite the large sequencing depth. Pairwise subsampling indicated that sequencing depth was expected to affect the degree of clonotype sharing among donors. The small number of donors limited the genetic and exposure-history diversity represented.

TCR CDR3 regions were amplified from genomic DNA by multiplex PCR using the deep immunoSEQ assay. For each cell subset, the extracted genomic DNA was distributed evenly across all wells of several immunoSEQ 96-well plates, and each plate served as one replicate. Each replicate PCR for sorted subsets received about 0.2 ug genomic DNA, equal to 28,000 or so T cell genomes. The purified libraries were quantified using a Qubit 3.0 fluorometer, sized with a Bioanalyzer 2100, and then quantified again using the KAPA Library Quantification kit. Every immunoSEQ 96-well plate was sequenced on a separate single-read 150-cycle Illumina NextSeq 550 flow cell. The study's own analysis went as follows. Because only junctional sequences without quality scores were contained in the immunoSEQ output, filtering matching that applied to full-length reads could not be performed. Sequences were annotated with PyIR, a Python wrapper for IgBLAST v1.9, using IMGT germline references to assign V/J genes and CDR3. Any read was removed if the V/J assignment was weak (E-value above 1e-6), the CDR3 was missing, or the read contained stop codons, out-of-frame junctions, or ambiguous translated residues. V3J clonotypes were defined as sequences sharing an identical inferred V gene, J gene, and CDR3 amino acid sequence. Percentage overlap between repertoires was computed as shared unique clonotypes divided by the size of the smaller repertoire. Richness of each repertoire was evaluated using RTK rarefaction, the Chao1 estimator, and Recon v2.1 estimates of unobserved clonotypes. Generation probabilities for all TCRbeta clonotypes obtained by the gDNA method from a handful of donors were computed using OLGA. The source is immuneACCESS, and TCRdb retained only in-frame sequences with V and J called. Part of the clones is not carried over; for the studies checked, unresolved V genes explain less than half of this, and the remainder is unexplained. That table gives V, J and clone size, and the DNA gave D and trimming. The sample table records about 330,000 clones; around nine tenths of these occur just once. Roughly 15% of the sample lies in the top ten.

As to this clone: The antigen it recognizes is unknown. No clone much larger than this one lies a single base away; base qualities are absent.

The donors were healthy, HIV-negative adults with no recently reported acute infections or vaccinations. All donors were Caucasian adults living in Nashville, Tennessee, USA. CD8 memory samples were composed of magnetically selected CD45RO+ cells combined with CCR7-negative CD45RA+ effector memory (TemRA) cells. After blood collection by leukapheresis, PBMCs were isolated using Ficoll-Histopaque density gradient centrifugation and then cryopreserved in the vapor phase of liquid nitrogen. Analytical flow cytometry was used to check the purity and quantity of every magnetically sorted T cell population. Each sorted fraction had its genomic DNA isolated and then quantified by UV absorbance on a Nanodrop 2000c. The TCR comes from a man aged 18-30 years in good health. The sequenced sample was memory CD8+ T cells sorted from blood. What the cell subset or site label conveys for this sample: CD45RO+ cells pooled with CCR7-negative TemRA cells.

The nucleotide sequence is TGTGCCAGCAGTTTAAAGACGGCTCTGGGGGAGCAGTACTTC. Translated, this gives CASSLKTALGEQYF. The rearranged chain carries TRBV27 and TRBJ2-7; a confident D gene designation cannot be given. Deletion took 2 bases off V and 7 bases off J, with a span of 15 bases between the germline ends. Counted from cysteine to phenylalanine, this CDR3 has 14 amino acids. The read is trimmed to its CDR3 DNA, 42 bases read in frame from base 1. The germline V gene (reference sequence) provides CDR1 MNHEY and CDR2 SMNVEV.